The 21 T cell receptor beta chains in this list originate from one sample, sequenced in a study of blood T cells in healthy people across ages. Combining a sample-barcoded 5' primer with a J-beta primer mix, a second PCR ran for about 7 to 12 cycles. One entry per CDR3 protein, called by TCRdb with MiXCR from the 5' RACE reads. This table has more than 600,000 distinct CDR3 sequences, more than 20% appearing once. These sequences were also reported in another study, on T cells of mothers and their children.

The sequenced sample was blood. All receptors come from a boy between 10 and 17 years old in good health.

The chain is built from TRBV3-1 and TRBJ2-5; 8 bases fit TRBD2. Trimming cost V 2 bases and J 5 bases; bases outside gene matches: 10. The CDR3 spans 16 residues. Germline CDR1 is LGHDT and CDR2 is YNNKEL (reference sequence). The DNA of the CDR3 is TGTGCCAGCAGCCAACAGCAAGCGGGAGAGGCGGAGACCCAGTACTTC. Protein sequence: CASSQQQAGEAETQYF.

The chain employs TRBV20-1 and TRBJ2-5; 8 bases align to TRBD2. The V and J ends lost 6 bases and 2 bases, in that order; junction bases with no gene match: 5. CDR1 DFQATT and CDR2 SNEGSKA come from the germline V gene (reference sequence). The CDR3 length is 13 residues. The CDR3 is CSARLAGQETQYF. In DNA, the CDR3 is TGCAGTGCCAGATTAGCGGGGCAAGAGACCCAGTACTTC.

The chain recombines TRBV7-8 with TRBJ2-2; D may match TRBD1 or TRBD2 (5 bases each). V dropped 4 bases and J dropped 10 bases, with 16 bases sitting between them. There are 14 residues in the CDR3. Germline V CDR1 and CDR2: SGHVS, FQNEAQ. CDR3 loop: CASSSGAIDEELFF. CDR3 nucleotides: TGTGCCAGCAGCTCCGGGGCCATAGATGAGGAGCTGTTTTTT.

This clonotype has more than one count but fewer than ten. At one boundary the junction diverges from the germline segment, which might be a read error. This sequence joins TRBV5-1 and TRBJ2-7; possibly TRBD2 for D (5 bases). The CDR3 runs 14 residues. Germline assignment: CDR1 SGHRS and CDR2 YFSETQ. CDR3 in amino acids: CASSLAGIPYEQYF. The CDR3 region has the DNA TGTGCCAGCAGCTTAGCCGGGATCCCCTACGAGCAGTACTTC.

This clonotype was recorded a few times. The J gene is TRBJ2-3, the V gene TRBV29-1; D gene ambiguous. The V gene lost 3 bases and the J gene lost 0 bases, with 10 bases spanning the gap. Germline CDR1 and CDR2: SQVTM and ANQGSEA. CDR3 length equals 14 residues. Here the CDR3 DNA reads TGCAGCGTTGAGGACGGGCTTAGCACAGATACGCAGTATTTT. Amino acid sequence: CSVEDGLSTDTQYF.

This clonotype has ten or more counts. V gene TRBV7-9 combines with J gene TRBJ2-7; D ambiguous. Trimming stripped 5 bases from V and 6 bases from J, with 11 bases between. Germline V gene sequence: CDR1 SEHNR, CDR2 FQNEAQ (reference sequence). CDR3 length: 12 residues. CDR3 protein: CASSPSPGEQYF. CDR3 DNA sequence: TGTGCCAGCAGCCCCTCCCCCGGCGAGCAGTACTTC.

In this sample, this clonotype turned up a few times. The chain combines TRBV20-1 with TRBJ2-5; 10 positions match TRBD2. The assigned J gene may be wrong: the sequence end matches TRBJ2-7 better. CDR1 and CDR2 (germline): DFQATT, SNEGSKA (reference sequence). This CDR3 has 15 amino acids. The CDR3 coding sequence is TGCAGTGCTAGAGATGACCTAGCGGGGGACTACGAGCAGTACTTC. The encoded protein is CSARDDLAGDYEQYF.

V gene TRBV7-2 combines with J gene TRBJ2-1; maybe TRBD2 (6 bases). The CDR3 totals 15 residues. The germline V gene encodes CDR1 SGHTA and CDR2 FQGNSA. Between the trimmed V and J ends, which lost 3 bases and 2 bases, there was a span of 11 bases. The CDR3 DNA follows: TGTGCCAGCAGCTTCTTAGCGGAGCCCTACAATGAGCAGTTCTTC. Translating it yields CASSFLAEPYNEQFF.

This rearrangement joins TRBV28 to TRBJ2-5; the D gene is possibly TRBD2 (5 bases). The assigned J gene may be wrong: the sequence end matches TRBJ2-1 better. Germline V gene sequence: CDR1 MDHEN, CDR2 SYDVKM. This CDR3 has 15 residues. CDR3 coding DNA: TGTGCCAGCAGTTTAGGCGGGTTTAATTACAATGAGCAGTTCTTC. Amino acids: CASSLGGFNYNEQFF.

The chain combines TRBV21-1 with TRBJ2-5. The J call may be wrong; the DNA end is better matched by TRBJ2-7. TRBV21-1 is a known pseudogene. The CDR3 consists of 10 residues. In nucleotides, the CDR3 is TGTGCCAGCACTTCACGCGAGCAGTACTTC. Its translation: CASTSREQYF.

The sample holds a few counts of this clonotype. The rearrangement joins TRBV6-2 or TRBV6-3 to TRBJ2-7; 10 bases are a match to TRBD2. From germline, CDR1 is MNHEY and CDR2 SVGEGT. The CDR3 consists of 14 residues. V shed 6 bases, J shed 0 bases, and the junction held 2 bases outside the gene matches. CDR3 DNA: TGTGCCAGCAGACCTAGCGGGGGCTCCTACGAGCAGTACTTC. Encoded protein: CASRPSGGSYEQYF.

This rearrangement joins TRBV7-8 to TRBJ1-6; D is uncertain. CDR1 and CDR2 from the germline V gene are SGHVS and FQNEAQ. The V and J ends lost 5 bases and 8 bases respectively, with 13 bases between them. This CDR3 spans 14 amino acids. CDR3 in amino acids: CASSPLQEYSPLHF. In DNA, the CDR3 is TGTGCCAGCAGCCCCCTCCAGGAGTATTCACCCCTCCACTTT.

This clonotype was detected a few times. The chain joins TRBV12-3 or TRBV12-4 to TRBJ2-7, with D maybe TRBD2 (7 bases). The length of the CDR3 is 14 residues. The V end was cut by 3 bases, the J end by 6 bases, with 15 bases between. The CDR3 is CASSFGGLLPEQYF. The CDR3 DNA reads TGTGCCAGCAGTTTCGGGGGGCTGCTTCCCGAGCAGTACTTC.

The genes are TRBV24-1 and TRBJ2-3; D gene uncertain. Germline-derived CDR1 and CDR2 are KGHDR and SFDVKD. The V gene lost 5 bases and the J gene lost 1 base, with 9 bases spanning the gap. CDR3 length: 14 residues. The DNA for the CDR3 is TGTGCCACCAGTGCCCGGATGGGCACAGATACGCAGTATTTT. Encoded protein: CATSARMGTDTQYF.

The chain carries TRBV24-1 and TRBJ2-5; no firm D call. Looked up from germline, CDR1 is KGHDR and CDR2 is SFDVKD. The CDR3 consists of 13 residues. V was pared by 4 bases and J by 5 bases, with 10 bases between. The CDR3 coding sequence is TGTGCCACCAGTGACCCACCCGGGGAGACCCAGTACTTC. It translates to CATSDPPGETQYF.

The CDR3 region has the DNA TGTGCCAGCAGTACTTTCCGCGGGAGGGCTTACAATGAGCAGTTCTTC. It specifies CASSTFRGRAYNEQFF. This chain connects TRBV28 to TRBJ2-1; TRBD2 agrees at 9 bases. Germline V gene sequence: CDR1 MDHEN, CDR2 SYDVKM. V gave up 5 bases and J gave up 4 bases; unmatched junction bases: 9. The CDR3 spans 16 residues.

As DNA, the CDR3 is TGTGCCAGCAGCGCTACTAGCGGGCTTGAGACCCAGTACTTC. Its protein product is CASSATSGLETQYF. This chain links TRBV9 with TRBJ2-5, with 9 bases identical to TRBD2. This CDR3 comprises 14 residues. V was clipped by 3 bases and J by 5 bases; unmatched bases: 5. Per germline, CDR1 SGDLS and CDR2 YYNGEE.

The sample holds a few counts of this clonotype. This chain connects TRBV19 to TRBJ1-2, with D possibly being TRBD1 (6 bases). The V gene's germline CDR1 is LNHDA and CDR2 SQIVND (reference sequence). With 6 bases removed from V and 3 bases from J, the gap between germline ends came to 23 bases. CDR3 length: 17 residues. CDR3 region: CASRNRDTTLVHYGYTF. For the CDR3, the DNA is TGTGCCAGTAGAAACCGGGACACGACCCTTGTACACTATGGCTACACCTTC.

The chain combines TRBV5-1 with TRBJ2-5; 7 positions agree with TRBD2. The DNA end favors TRBJ2-7, so the J call may be wrong. This CDR3 is built from 15 residues. Germline lookup yields CDR1 SGHRS and CDR2 YFSETQ. The CDR3 loop reads CASGLGGGRTYEQYF. CDR3 DNA sequence: TGCGCCAGCGGCCTCGGCGGGGGAAGAACCTACGAGCAGTACTTC.

This clonotype was seen only a few times. The chain carries TRBV20-1 and TRBJ2-7; the D is unclear. V was cut by 5 bases and J by 1 base, with 12 bases left in between. This CDR3 contains 13 residues. CDR1 DFQATT and CDR2 SNEGSKA come from the germline V gene (reference sequence). CDR3 sequence (DNA): TGCAGTGCTCTAACTCTGGGTTCCTACGAGCAGTACTTC. It yields the protein CSALTLGSYEQYF.

This clonotype has only a few counts. The chain joins TRBV29-1 to TRBJ2-5; D uncertain. Germline CDR1 SQVTM, CDR2 ANQGSEA. The CDR3 spans 12 residues. V was pared by 0 bases and J by 1 base, with 3 bases between. The CDR3 region has the DNA TGCAGCGTTGAAGATCCCCAAGAGACCCAGTACTTC. This encodes CSVEDPQETQYF.